The T cell receptor beta chain described here comes from a study of cytomegalovirus exposure and HLA in healthy donors. Whole-study findings and limits: Another analysis was done later, and it associated over 15,000 TCR beta sequences with HLA alleles at 0.05 false discovery rate. Data from an earlier analysis indicated that most TCR beta V segments were productive either about 87% or about 30% of the time. Reported performance of the classifier showed diagnosis of cytomegalovirus status with high specificity and sensitivity. Cytomegalovirus association was listed for about 150 TCR beta chains.

PCR used 60 Vbeta primers and 13 Jbeta primers. Assay used: immunoSEQ multiplex PCR; TCRdb lists only in-frame clones, some missing. The table records around 79,000 clones, 65% to 85% of them present only once. CDR3 length equals 13 residues. From germline, CDR1 is SGDLS and CDR2 YYNGEE. The V gene lost 3 bases and the J gene lost 1 base, with 7 bases spanning the gap. Note on this clone: What it binds is unknown.

The sequenced material came from PBMCs. The source of this sequence is a woman in her forties in good health and CMV-seropositive. The rearrangement joins TRBV9 to TRBJ2-5; possibly TRBD1 for D (6 bases). CDR3 amino acids: CASSGGLQETQYF. In nucleotides, the CDR3 is TGTGCCAGCAGCGGGGGGCTCCAAGAGACCCAGTACTTC. The full variable domain, rest sourced from reference TRBV9 and TRBJ2-5, is DSGVTQTPKHLITATGQRVTLRCSPRSGDLSVYWYQQSLDQGLQFLIQYYNGEERAKGNILERFSAQQFPDLHSELNLSSLELGDSALYFCASSGGLQETQYFGPGTRLLVL.